This is a list of T cell receptor beta chains from one sample in a study of PD-1 and CTLA-4 blockade in melanoma. Produced via immunoSEQ multiplex PCR; TCRdb's table is partial and in-frame only. The sample has tens of thousands of clones; 91% are singletons. The material was CD8+ T cells from peripheral blood, obtained from a patient given anti-PD-1 treatment. These receptors were taken from a human donor with melanoma. Both conserved end residues are part of each CDR3. The order of the fields is V gene, CDR3 length, J gene, D gene, clone size, CDR3 protein, CDR3 DNA. A D gene is named only where the DNA matches it firmly. Size is stated for part of the rows, as once, few or many counts, or as a class when the clone is expanded.

V gene: TRBV24-1; CDR3 length: 16; J gene: TRBJ2-6; D gene: -; clone size: -; CDR3 protein: CATSDPGVPGANVLTF; CDR3 DNA: TGTGCCACCAGTGATCCAGGGGTTCCTGGGGCCAACGTCCTGACTTTC
V gene: TRBV6-5; CDR3 length: 14; J gene: TRBJ1-4; D gene: -; clone size: -; CDR3 protein: CASRKPLPDGKLFF; CDR3 DNA: TGTGCCAGCCGGAAACCTTTACCAGACGGGAAACTGTTTTTT
V gene: TRBV19; CDR3 length: 16; J gene: TRBJ1-5; D gene: -; clone size: few; CDR3 protein: CASTPRPGSGNQPQHF; CDR3 DNA: TGTGCCAGTACCCCTCGCCCCGGGAGTGGGAATCAGCCCCAGCATTTT
V gene: TRBV6-6; CDR3 length: 13; J gene: TRBJ2-7; D gene: -; clone size: -; CDR3 protein: CASSGSVSYEQYF; CDR3 DNA: TGTGCCAGCAGTGGCAGTGTTTCCTACGAGCAGTACTTC
V gene: TRBV14; CDR3 length: 15; J gene: TRBJ2-3; D gene: -; clone size: -; CDR3 protein: CASSPTAPGIDTQYF; CDR3 DNA: TGTGCCAGCAGCCCGACTGCGCCCGGCATAGATACGCAGTATTTT
V gene: TRBV7-9; CDR3 length: 14; J gene: TRBJ1-1; D gene: TRBD1; clone size: -; CDR3 protein: CASSPGTGEVVAFF; CDR3 DNA: TGTGCCAGCAGCCCGGGGACAGGGGAGGTTGTTGCTTTCTTT
V gene: TRBV6-5; CDR3 length: 15; J gene: TRBJ2-7; D gene: -; clone size: once; CDR3 protein: CASSYGGQSSYEQYF; CDR3 DNA: TGTGCCAGCAGTTACGGGGGCCAAAGCTCCTACGAGCAGTACTTC
V gene: TRBV7-9; CDR3 length: 13; J gene: TRBJ1-1; D gene: -; clone size: -; CDR3 protein: CASSFTTGSEAFF; CDR3 DNA: TGTGCCAGCAGCTTCACGACAGGTTCTGAAGCTTTCTTT
V gene: TRBV7-9; CDR3 length: 15; J gene: TRBJ1-4; D gene: -; clone size: -; CDR3 protein: CASSPRTAQEEKLFF; CDR3 DNA: TGTGCCAGCAGCCCCCGGACGGCGCAGGAGGAAAAACTGTTTTTT
V gene: TRBV6-1; CDR3 length: 15; J gene: TRBJ1-1; D gene: -; clone size: once; CDR3 protein: CASSEGQEPNTEAFF; CDR3 DNA: TGTGCCAGCAGTGAAGGGCAGGAGCCGAACACTGAAGCTTTCTTT
V gene: TRBV19; CDR3 length: 14; J gene: TRBJ1-5; D gene: -; clone size: once; CDR3 protein: CASSPSGWNPPQHF; CDR3 DNA: TGTGCCAGTAGTCCATCTGGTTGGAATCCGCCCCAGCATTTT